Below, 22 T cell receptor beta chains from the same sample are listed, as sequenced in a study of neoadjuvant anti-PD-1 for oral cavity cancer. Measured with immunoSEQ multiplex PCR; TCRdb has only the in-frame clones, and not every one. The sample contains 60,000 to 75,000 clones, 80% to 90% of which appear only once. Source: PBMCs, taken before nivolumab (anti-PD-1) treatment. The receptors were sampled from a person aged 35-79 years with oral cavity squamous cell carcinoma.

This rearrangement joins TRBV7-2 to TRBJ2-1, with 11 bases lining up with TRBD2. The CDR3 runs 16 residues. Germline-derived CDR1 and CDR2 are SGHTA and FQGNSA. Losses at the gene ends were 3 bases for V and 8 bases for J; bases not matched to a gene: 9. The CDR3 nucleotides read TGTGCCAGCAGCTTCCGGGGTAGCGGGAGGGGGGATGAGCAGTTCTTC. The encoded protein is CASSFRGSGRGDEQFF.

The chain uses TRBV7-7 and TRBJ2-2; 9 bases match TRBD2. The J segment lost 2 bases and the V segment lost 4 bases, leaving 11 bases of the junction unmatched. This CDR3 is built from 18 residues. In germline, CDR1 is SSHAT, CDR2 FNYEAQ (reference sequence). This CDR3 reads CASSSGGLAGFNTGELFF. The CDR3, as DNA: TGTGCCAGCAGCTCCGGCGGGCTAGCGGGATTCAACACCGGGGAGCTGTTTTTT.

The chain uses TRBV30 and TRBJ1-1; no reliable D call. The ends were cut back, 3 bases at V and 4 bases at J, with 12 bases in the middle. The germline V gene encodes CDR1 GTSNPN and CDR2 SVGIG (reference sequence). The CDR3 covers 13 residues. CDR3 loop: CAWRRFESTEAFF. The CDR3 DNA reads as TGTGCCTGGAGGCGGTTTGAGAGCACTGAAGCTTTCTTT.

This clone was observed once. The genes are TRBV30 and TRBJ1-1, with TRBD1 matching 8 bases. The CDR3 consists of 17 residues. After removal of 7 bases from V and 0 bases from J, the junction contained 16 bases not matched to a gene. Looked up from germline, CDR1 is GTSNPN and CDR2 is SVGIG (reference sequence). The CDR3 spells CASQSNTGTGVNTEAFF. The CDR3 region has the DNA TGTGCCTCCCAATCCAACACCGGGACAGGAGTGAACACTGAAGCTTTCTTT.

The CDR3 is CASSLDRGQNQPQHF. The CDR3 region has the DNA TGTGCCAGCAGCTTAGATAGAGGACAGAATCAGCCCCAGCATTTT. The chain couples TRBV7-9 to TRBJ1-5, with TRBD1 as a possible D gene (6 bases). Germline lookup yields CDR1 SEHNR and CDR2 FQNEAQ (reference sequence). Between the trimmed V and J ends, which lost 1 base and 4 bases, there was a span of 11 bases. The CDR3 spans 15 residues.

This sequence joins TRBV29-1 and TRBJ2-5, with a tentative D call TRBD2 (6 bases). CDR1 SQVTM and CDR2 ANQGSEA come from the germline V gene. The CDR3 loop spans 14 amino acids. V gave up 6 bases and J gave up 0 bases, with 14 bases separating them. The CDR3 protein is CSVNPGTYQETQYF. Written as DNA, the CDR3 is TGCAGCGTGAATCCCGGGACTTACCAAGAGACCCAGTACTTC.

The rearrangement links TRBV30 to TRBJ2-5; D possibly corresponds to TRBD1 (5 bases). The CDR3 runs to 13 residues. The germline V gene has CDR1 GTSNPN and CDR2 SVGIG (reference sequence). V lost 0 bases, J lost 5 bases, and 10 bases lay in between. The CDR3 loop is CAWSVGAVETQYF. In DNA form, the CDR3 reads TGTGCCTGGAGTGTTGGGGCGGTGGAGACCCAGTACTTC. The complete variable domain, with remaining parts taken from reference TRBV30 and TRBJ2-5, reads SQTIHQWPATLVQPVGSPLSLECTVEGTSNPNLYWYRQAAGRGLQLLFYSVGIGQISSEVPQNLSASRPQDRQFILSSKKLLLSDSGFYLCAWSVGAVETQYFGPGTRLLVL.

The chain links TRBV9 to TRBJ1-2; D gene uncertain. The CDR3 is made up of 12 amino acids. The germline V and J ends were trimmed by 0 bases and 6 bases, with 6 bases remaining between them. CDR1 is SGDLS and CDR2 is YYNGEE in the germline V gene. The CDR3 DNA is TGTGCCAGCAGCGTAGGGACCGATGGCTACACCTTC. Translated, it gives CASSVGTDGYTF.

V and J are TRBV5-6 and TRBJ1-2; D not resolved. V lost 0 bases to trimming and J lost 2 bases, with 5 bases between them. The CDR3 spans 13 residues. The germline gives CDR1 SGHDT, CDR2 YYEEEE. This CDR3 reads CASSLGQNYGYTF. The DNA for the CDR3 is TGTGCCAGCAGCTTGGGACAAAACTATGGCTACACCTTC.

The CDR3 DNA sequence: TGTGCCAGCAAGGCTGCTACTAGCACAGATACGCAGTATTTT. Residues: CASKAATSTDTQYF. The chain carries TRBV7-2 and TRBJ2-3; D gene unclear. The CDR3 contains 14 residues. Germline V gene data show CDR1 as SGHTA and CDR2 as FQGNSA. Trimming took off 7 bases at V and 0 bases at J, with 11 bases between the two ends.

This clone was observed a handful of times. V usage is TRBV30 and J usage is TRBJ2-5; D ambiguous. Germline CDR1 and CDR2: GTSNPN and SVGIG (reference sequence). Trimming took off 2 bases at V and 1 base at J, with 5 bases between the two ends. CDR3 length: 12 residues. This chain's CDR3 is CAWSRIQETQYF. For the CDR3, the DNA is TGTGCCTGGAGTCGTATCCAAGAGACCCAGTACTTC.

V and J are TRBV27 and TRBJ2-1; possibly TRBD2 for D (7 bases). Deletions cut 1 base from V and 9 bases from J, with 19 bases between. The CDR3 sequence is 16 residues long. CDR1 and CDR2 from the germline V gene are MNHEY and SMNVEV (reference sequence). The CDR3, as DNA: TGTGCCAGCAGTTTATTCGGGAGGCAGGGAGGGGGTGAGCAGTTCTTC. Residues: CASSLFGRQGGGEQFF.

This chain uses TRBV5-1 with TRBJ2-7; TRBD1 might be the D (6 bases). The CDR3 extends over 15 amino acids. Trimming removed 0 bases at V and 9 bases at J, with 19 bases between. Germline V gene data show CDR1 as SGHRS and CDR2 as YFSETQ. The CDR3 region has the DNA TGCGCCAGCAGCTTGGGCACGCAGGGGTTTGTTGGGCAGTACTTC. It translates to CASSLGTQGFVGQYF.

This chain uses TRBV7-6 with TRBJ2-7; possible D gene TRBD1, 5 bases. Trimming cost V 5 bases and J 2 bases, with 13 bases left between them. Germline-derived CDR1 and CDR2 are SGHVS and FNYEAQ. The CDR3 totals 14 residues. The CDR3 DNA reads as TGTGCCAGCAGCCCCCGACGGACAACCTACGAGCAGTACTTC. As protein: CASSPRRTTYEQYF.

The V and J genes are TRBV2 and TRBJ2-1; 9 bases fit TRBD1. The CDR3 covers 13 residues. J gave up 10 bases and V 7 bases, and 8 bases lay outside the gene matches. Germline CDR1 and CDR2: SNHLY and FYNNEI. The CDR3 DNA reads TGTGCCAGCACCAGGACAGGGGTGCGGGAGCAGTTCTTC. Residues: CASTRTGVREQFF.

V gene TRBV6-1 combines with J gene TRBJ1-2, with D perhaps TRBD1 (6 bases). CDR1 is MNHNS and CDR2 is SASEGT in the germline V gene. The CDR3 spans 15 residues. Trimming left V 0 bases short and J 4 bases short, with 12 bases between. This CDR3 is CASSEAGAVLYGYTF. The CDR3 DNA reads as TGTGCCAGCAGTGAAGCGGGGGCCGTCCTCTATGGCTACACCTTC.

The chain employs TRBV18 and TRBJ2-7; 7 nucleotides agree with TRBD1. V gave up 6 bases and J gave up 0 bases; unmatched junction bases: 5. CDR1 and CDR2 from the germline V gene are KGHSH and LQKENI. The CDR3 sequence is 14 residues long. The CDR3 reads CASSVGQTSYEQYF. The CDR3 bases are TGTGCCAGCTCGGTGGGACAGACCTCCTACGAGCAGTACTTC.

The chain links TRBV6-1 to TRBJ1-1, with D tentatively TRBD1 (6 bases). Germline lookup yields CDR1 MNHNS and CDR2 SASEGT. Trimming pared 6 bases from V and 1 base from J, leaving 12 bases between. The CDR3 totals 14 residues. The CDR3 region is CASSVTGPNTEAFF. CDR3 DNA: TGTGCCAGCAGCGTGACAGGACCGAACACTGAAGCTTTCTTT.

V usage is TRBV4-1 and J usage is TRBJ2-7; 7 bases align to TRBD1. V shed 3 bases and J 0 bases; nucleotides not matched to a gene: 8. This CDR3 has 16 residues. Per germline, CDR1 MGHRA and CDR2 YSYEKL. CDR3 sequence: CASSHIHRDSSYEQYF. CDR3 coding DNA: TGCGCCAGCAGCCATATCCACCGGGACAGCTCCTACGAGCAGTACTTC.

The V and J genes are TRBV18 and TRBJ2-7; weak D call: TRBD1 (6 bases). This CDR3 is 14 amino acids long. Germline V CDR1 and CDR2: KGHSH, LQKENI. V was cut by 5 bases and J by 0 bases, with 11 bases left in between. CDR3 DNA: TGTGCCAGCTCATTTGGGACAAACTCCTACGAGCAGTACTTC. This encodes CASSFGTNSYEQYF.

The chain has TRBV2 and TRBJ1-2; D possibly corresponds to TRBD1 (5 bases). V gave up 7 bases and J gave up 8 bases, with 14 bases separating them. The germline V gene has CDR1 SNHLY and CDR2 FYNNEI. This CDR3 is 12 amino acids long. CDR3 residues: CASTGGGGGYTF. The CDR3 DNA is TGTGCCAGCACCGGGGGGGGTGGCGGCTACACCTTC.

Here the CDR3 DNA reads TGTGCCAGCAGTTTAGGGCCTAGCGGGAGCGGCCAAGAGACCCAGTACTTC. It translates to CASSLGPSGSGQETQYF. The J gene is TRBJ2-5, the V gene TRBV28; 10 nucleotides line up with TRBD2. The CDR3 sequence is 17 residues long. Germline CDR1 is MDHEN and CDR2 is SYDVKM. The V and J ends lost 2 bases and 1 base, in that order; junction bases with no gene match: 7.